The 18 T cell receptor beta chains reported below all come from one sample, sequenced in a study of blood T cell repertoires in COVID-19. Sequencing was performed with immunoSEQ multiplex PCR; in TCRdb, only in-frame clones are kept and a portion is missing. The sample yields 250,000 or so clones, approximately 90% seen once. Sequenced input: peripheral blood. The receptors stem from a man aged 18 to 30 with active or convalescent COVID-19.

The CDR3 reads CAISGQDNSPLHF. In nucleotides, the CDR3 is TGTGCCATCAGTGGACAGGATAATTCACCCCTCCACTTT. This chain links TRBV10-3 with TRBJ1-6, with D tentatively TRBD1 (6 bases). The ends were cut back, 4 bases at V and 5 bases at J, with 6 bases in the middle. The CDR3 is 13 amino acids. Germline loops: CDR1 ENHRY, CDR2 SYGVKD.

The chain couples TRBV7-3 to TRBJ1-1; 9 bases map to TRBD1. The CDR3 is made up of 18 amino acids. The V gene end was trimmed by 6 bases and the J gene end by 0 bases; junction bases not matched to a gene: 14. Germline V gene data show CDR1 as SGHTA and CDR2 as FQGTGA. The chain's CDR3 is CASRSTGTGRKMNTEAFF. The CDR3 nucleotides are TGTGCCAGCAGGTCGACCGGGACAGGGAGGAAAATGAACACTGAAGCTTTCTTT.

The chain joins TRBV10-2 to TRBJ1-2; 7 bases are shared with TRBD1. Germline V gene lookup returns CDR1 WSHSY and CDR2 SAAADI. The CDR3 spans 13 residues. The junction had 9 bases not matched to a gene; V was cut back by 7 bases and J by 7 bases. The CDR3 loop is CASKEVGQIGYTF. The CDR3 nucleotides are TGCGCCAGCAAGGAAGTGGGACAGATTGGCTACACCTTC.

This chain links TRBV7-2 with TRBJ2-5; 11 nucleotides line up with TRBD1. The CDR3 extends over 16 amino acids. Germline trimming cut 1 base from V and 5 bases from J; bases unmatched to any gene: 6. Per germline, CDR1 SGHTA and CDR2 FQGNSA. The CDR3 nucleotides read TGTGCCAGCAGCTTAGTAGGACAGGGGGCGTATGAGACCCAGTACTTC. Protein product: CASSLVGQGAYETQYF.

The chain recombines TRBV5-1 with TRBJ2-7; 9 nucleotides align to TRBD1. The CDR3 runs 15 residues. In germline, CDR1 is SGHRS, CDR2 YFSETQ. Trimming removed 3 bases from V and 7 bases from J; junction bases left unmatched: 11. This chain's CDR3 is CASSSGTGREREQYF. The CDR3 DNA follows: TGCGCCAGCAGCTCAGGGACAGGGAGGGAGAGGGAGCAGTACTTC.

The chain links TRBV7-9 to TRBJ2-7, with 8 bases fitting TRBD1. This CDR3 contains 15 residues. Germline trimming cut 3 bases from V and 3 bases from J; bases unmatched to any gene: 7. Germline assignment: CDR1 SEHNR and CDR2 FQNEAQ (reference sequence). CDR3 loop: CASSFQGANLYEQYF. The CDR3 DNA is TGTGCCAGCAGCTTTCAGGGGGCGAACCTCTACGAGCAGTACTTC.

This chain uses TRBV27 with TRBJ1-5; tentatively, D is TRBD1 (5 bases). CDR1 and CDR2 (germline): MNHEY, SMNVEV (reference sequence). The CDR3 extends over 14 amino acids. The V and J ends lost 3 bases and 6 bases respectively, with 12 bases between them. The CDR3 sequence: CASSFRPGGQPQHF. As DNA, the CDR3 is TGTGCCAGCAGTTTCCGACCGGGGGGTCAGCCCCAGCATTTT.

This clone was counted between two and nine times. This rearrangement joins TRBV5-6 to TRBJ1-2, with D possibly being TRBD1 (6 bases). The CDR3 is 12 amino acids. Looked up from germline, CDR1 is SGHDT and CDR2 is YYEEEE. Between the trimmed V and J ends, which lost 5 bases and 4 bases, there was a span of 9 bases. CDR3: CASSTGFYGYTF. CDR3 in DNA: TGTGCCAGCAGTACAGGGTTCTATGGCTACACCTTC.

The rearrangement joins TRBV11-3 to TRBJ1-1, with 10 bases lining up with TRBD1. From germline, CDR1 is SGHNT and CDR2 YENEEA. Trimming at V came to 4 bases and at J to 1 base, leaving 6 bases not matched to a gene. The CDR3 runs to 16 residues. The CDR3 bases are TGTGCCAGCAGCTCCGGGACAGGGGCTTCGAACACTGAAGCTTTCTTT. Encoded protein: CASSSGTGASNTEAFF.

The rearrangement joins TRBV10-3 to TRBJ2-1; D might be TRBD1 (6 bases). The CDR3 totals 15 residues. Between the trimmed V and J ends, which lost 6 bases and 7 bases, there was a span of 19 bases. The V gene's germline CDR1 is ENHRY and CDR2 SYGVKD. The CDR3 nucleotides are TGTGCCATCAGCGACAGGATGTTTGAGGTGAATGAGCAGTTCTTC. It encodes CAISDRMFEVNEQFF.

The genes are TRBV9 and TRBJ1-6; TRBD1 aligns across 8 bases. This CDR3 is 15 amino acids long. From germline, CDR1 is SGDLS and CDR2 YYNGEE. Trimming at V came to 4 bases and at J to 10 bases, leaving 10 bases not matched to a gene. Written as DNA, the CDR3 is TGTGCCAGCAGCCCTAGACAGGGGTACGAATCACCCCTCCACTTT. It encodes CASSPRQGYESPLHF.

The genes are TRBV4-2 and TRBJ2-7, with 7 bases identical to TRBD2. This CDR3 comprises 15 residues. Trimming cost V 0 bases and J 3 bases; bases outside gene matches: 5. CDR1 LGHNA and CDR2 YNFKEQ come from the germline V gene. In DNA, the CDR3 is TGTGCCAGCAGCCAAGAGTTAGCGGGCGTCTACGAGCAGTACTTC. Its translation: CASSQELAGVYEQYF.

The chain couples TRBV15 to TRBJ2-5; D might be TRBD1 (6 bases). The ends were cut back, 0 bases at V and 7 bases at J, with 15 bases in the middle. The CDR3 loop spans 15 amino acids. Germline assignment: CDR1 LNHNV and CDR2 YYDKDF (reference sequence). The CDR3 sequence: CATSRDLGTRRTQYF. Written as DNA, the CDR3 is TGTGCCACCAGCAGAGATCTCGGGACACGGCGGACCCAGTACTTC.

This sequence joins TRBV5-1 and TRBJ2-1; 7 bases are shared with TRBD2. Germline CDR1 reads SGHRS; CDR2 reads YFSETQ. J gave up 8 bases and V 4 bases, and 12 bases lay outside the gene matches. This CDR3 comprises 15 residues. CDR3 protein: CASSPGLHRGDEQFF. In nucleotides, the CDR3 is TGCGCCAGCAGCCCCGGACTCCACCGGGGGGATGAGCAGTTCTTC.

The chain has TRBV10-3 and TRBJ2-7; tentatively, D is TRBD2 (6 bases). The V gene lost 6 bases and the J gene lost 1 base, with 13 bases spanning the gap. This CDR3 contains 14 residues. The V gene's germline CDR1 is ENHRY and CDR2 SYGVKD. CDR3 DNA: TGTGCCATCAGACCTGCTAGCGATTCCTACGAGCAGTACTTC. Its protein is CAIRPASDSYEQYF.

J is TRBJ1-1 and V is TRBV12-5, with D possibly being TRBD1 (6 bases). The CDR3 runs 13 residues. Trimming took off 6 bases at V and 11 bases at J, with 19 bases between the two ends. Germline values: CDR1 LGHNT, CDR2 FRNRAP. CDR3: CASGPDDRSYAFF. CDR3 coding DNA: TGTGCTAGTGGGCCCGACGACAGGTCGTATGCTTTCTTT. Using reference TRBV12-5 and TRBJ1-1 for the parts outside the CDR3, the full variable domain is DARVTQTPRHKVTEMGQEVTMRCQPILGHNTVFWYRQTMMQGLELLAYFRNRAPLDDSGMPKDRFSAEMPDATLATLKIQPSEPRDSAVYFCASGPDDRSYAFFGQGTRLTVV.

This clone has only a few counts. V and J are TRBV6-2 or TRBV6-3 and TRBJ1-2; D unresolved. CDR1 and CDR2 (germline): MNHEY, SVGEGT. The V gene lost 0 bases and the J gene lost 4 bases, with 6 bases spanning the gap. The CDR3 has 13 residues. The CDR3 reads CASSYSVGYGYTF. CDR3 in DNA: TGTGCCAGCAGTTACTCGGTCGGCTATGGCTACACCTTC.

The V call is TRBV5-6, the J call TRBJ2-1; possibly TRBD2 for D (6 bases). This CDR3 spans 15 amino acids. Germline-derived CDR1 and CDR2 are SGHDT and YYEEEE. Between the trimmed V and J ends, which lost 0 bases and 5 bases, there was a span of 12 bases. The CDR3 sequence: CASSLVREADNEQFF. CDR3 nucleotide sequence: TGTGCCAGCAGCTTGGTCAGGGAGGCCGACAATGAGCAGTTCTTC. The variable domain in full, with the rest retrieved from reference TRBV5-6 and TRBJ2-1, is DAGVTQSPTHLIKTRGQQVTLRCSPKSGHDTVSWYQQALGQGPQFIFQYYEEEERQRGNFPDRFSGHQFPNYSSELNVNALLLGDSALYLCASSLVREADNEQFFGPGTRLTVL.